Listed below are T cell receptor beta chains from one sample, sequenced in a study of control samples from healthy donors and cancer patients. Profiling relied on immunoSEQ multiplex PCR, and the TCRdb table lists in-frame clones only, not all of them. This sample has over 110,000 clones, with just under 95% found just once. The sample was blood. The receptors derive from a man in his thirties or forties in good health. Each CDR3 is given with its conserved first and last residue. Each record gives: D gene, clone size, J gene, V gene, CDR3 DNA, CDR3 protein. A D gene is named only where the DNA matches it firmly. Size is omitted from some rows. Given values are once, few, many or a class for expanded clones.

d_call: -
clone_size: -
j_call: TRBJ1-2
v_call: TRBV27
cdr3_nt: TGTGCCAGCAGTTTCGTTGGTGGCGGCTACACCTTC
cdr3_aa: CASSFVGGGYTF

d_call: TRBD1
clone_size: -
j_call: TRBJ1-1
v_call: TRBV5-4
cdr3_nt: TGTGCCAGCAGCTGGAGGCCGGGACAGCTCGGCCCTGAAGCTTTCTTT
cdr3_aa: CASSWRPGQLGPEAFF

d_call: TRBD2
clone_size: -
j_call: TRBJ2-1
v_call: TRBV7-9
cdr3_nt: TGTGCCAGCAGCTTGGGACTAGCGGGTGTCCAATATGAGCAGTTCTTC
cdr3_aa: CASSLGLAGVQYEQFF

d_call: -
clone_size: -
j_call: TRBJ2-3
v_call: TRBV7-8
cdr3_nt: TGTGCCAGCAGATACGGGTCTAGCACAGATACGCAGTATTTT
cdr3_aa: CASRYGSSTDTQYF

d_call: -
clone_size: once
j_call: TRBJ1-6
v_call: TRBV3-1/TRBV3-2
cdr3_nt: TGTGCCAGCAGCCAAGGTGCAGGGAGTTCACCCCTCCACTTT
cdr3_aa: CASSQGAGSSPLHF

d_call: -
clone_size: -
j_call: TRBJ1-2
v_call: TRBV10-3
cdr3_nt: TGTGCCATCAGTTCAGACGACTATGGCTACACCTTC
cdr3_aa: CAISSDDYGYTF

d_call: -
clone_size: -
j_call: TRBJ1-5
v_call: TRBV28
cdr3_nt: TGTGCCAGCAGTTTTCTCTTTGGCAATCAGCCCCAGCATTTT
cdr3_aa: CASSFLFGNQPQHF

d_call: -
clone_size: -
j_call: TRBJ1-6
v_call: TRBV10-3
cdr3_nt: TGTGCCATCAGTGAGAGAAGGGGGGACGGCTCACCCCTCCACTTT
cdr3_aa: CAISERRGDGSPLHF

d_call: -
clone_size: medium-sized
j_call: TRBJ1-1
v_call: TRBV15
cdr3_nt: TGTGCCACCAGCAGAGATTCTATAGAGCGAATTTTCTTT
cdr3_aa: CATSRDSIERIFF

d_call: TRBD1
clone_size: -
j_call: TRBJ1-5
v_call: TRBV28
cdr3_nt: TGTGCCAGCAGTCCCGCGGGACAGGGCAGTCAGCCCCAGCATTTT
cdr3_aa: CASSPAGQGSQPQHF

d_call: TRBD2
clone_size: -
j_call: TRBJ2-1
v_call: TRBV7-9
cdr3_nt: TGTGCCAGCAGCTCTAGTCCGTCTAGCGGGAGGTCCTCCTACAATGAGCAGTTCTTC
cdr3_aa: CASSSSPSSGRSSYNEQFF

d_call: -
clone_size: -
j_call: TRBJ2-1
v_call: TRBV7-2
cdr3_nt: TGTGCCAGCAGCCTGGATTGGCGGCCTTACAATGAGCAGTTCTTC
cdr3_aa: CASSLDWRPYNEQFF

d_call: -
clone_size: -
j_call: TRBJ2-7
v_call: TRBV6-5
cdr3_nt: TGTGCCAGCAGTTACTGGGGTGGAGGATCCTACGAGCAGTACTTC
cdr3_aa: CASSYWGGGSYEQYF

d_call: -
clone_size: -
j_call: TRBJ2-1
v_call: TRBV2
cdr3_nt: TGTGCCAGCAGTGCCAGCTCCAGGACAGAAAGCGAGCAGTTCTTC
cdr3_aa: CASSASSRTESEQFF

d_call: TRBD1
clone_size: once
j_call: TRBJ2-5
v_call: TRBV28
cdr3_nt: TGTGCCAGCAGTCCTACCGGGACAGGGGGCTTTCGGACCCAGTACTTC
cdr3_aa: CASSPTGTGGFRTQYF

d_call: TRBD1
clone_size: -
j_call: TRBJ1-2
v_call: TRBV19
cdr3_nt: TGTGCCAGTAGTTATACGGGACAGTCAAACTATGGCTACACCTTC
cdr3_aa: CASSYTGQSNYGYTF

d_call: -
clone_size: -
j_call: TRBJ2-1
v_call: TRBV27
cdr3_nt: TGTGCCAGCAGTTTATCGCCCTGGAATGAGCAGTTCTTC
cdr3_aa: CASSLSPWNEQFF